Many counts were recorded for the clone carrying this T cell receptor (beta chain). TCRdb re-called the 5' RACE reads with MiXCR, one entry per CDR3 protein. The sample gives about 50,000 distinct CDR3 sequences, roughly 15% of which show up once; 3.5% to 4.5% is in the top ten. The data are from a study of neurological immune-mediated disorders. The ends lost 2 bases at V and 3 bases at J; junction bases unmatched: 3. The CDR3 sequence is 16 residues long. In germline, CDR1 is SEHNR, CDR2 FQNEAQ (reference sequence). The sample comprised PBMCs. This TCR was sampled from a man between 60 and 70 years old in good health. This chain connects TRBV7-9 to TRBJ2-5, with TRBD2 identical over 13 bases. The CDR3 DNA is TGTGCCAGCAGCTTATATGGGACTAGCGGGAAAGAGACCCAGTACTTC. Amino acid sequence: CASSLYGTSGKETQYF.